The following is a T cell receptor (beta chain) sequence with its context. The sample comes from a study of blood T cell repertoires in COVID-19. Study as a whole: Some COVID-19 samples were acute and others convalescent; all came from the United States, Italy and Spain. The cDNA or gDNA used as material had been derived from T cells, B-cell-depleted T cells, or PBMCs.

Authors' data handling: Reference gene primer amplification gave estimated nucleated cell counts. Some clones are missing from TCRdb's copy, which holds only in-frame ones; the method was immunoSEQ multiplex PCR. V, J and clone size are those of that table, while D and trimming were read from the DNA. The sample shows about 330,000 clones, around 89% of them seen only once. The CDR3 sequence is 14 residues long. The germline V and J ends were trimmed by 7 bases and 3 bases, with 14 bases remaining between them. CDR1 LNHDA and CDR2 SQIVND come from the germline V gene (reference sequence). V and J are TRBV19 and TRBJ2-3; D is perhaps TRBD2 (5 bases). Sequences were obtained from peripheral blood. The sequence was obtained from a man aged 18 to 29 who had recovered from COVID-19. As DNA, the CDR3 is TGTGCCAGTAAGAGGACTGCTTCTACAGATACGCAGTATTTT. Its protein product is CASKRTASTDTQYF.